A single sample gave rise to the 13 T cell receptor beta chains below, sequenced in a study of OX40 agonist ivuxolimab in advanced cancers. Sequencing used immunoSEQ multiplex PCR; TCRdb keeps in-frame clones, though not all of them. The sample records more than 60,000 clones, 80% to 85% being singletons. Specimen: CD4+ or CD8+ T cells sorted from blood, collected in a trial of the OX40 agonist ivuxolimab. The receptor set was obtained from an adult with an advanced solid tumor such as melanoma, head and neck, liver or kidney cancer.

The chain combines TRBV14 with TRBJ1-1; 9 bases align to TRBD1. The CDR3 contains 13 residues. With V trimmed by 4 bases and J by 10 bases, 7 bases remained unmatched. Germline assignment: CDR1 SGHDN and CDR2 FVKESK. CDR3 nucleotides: TGTGCCAGCAGCCCACGGGACAGGGTAGGAGCTTTCTTT. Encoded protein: CASSPRDRVGAFF.

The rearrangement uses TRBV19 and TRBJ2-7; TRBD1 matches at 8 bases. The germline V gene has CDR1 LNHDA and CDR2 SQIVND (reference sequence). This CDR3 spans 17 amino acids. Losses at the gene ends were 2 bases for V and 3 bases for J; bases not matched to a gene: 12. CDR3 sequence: CASSISGARQGYYEQYF. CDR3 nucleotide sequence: TGTGCCAGTAGTATATCTGGGGCGAGACAGGGGTACTACGAGCAGTACTTC.

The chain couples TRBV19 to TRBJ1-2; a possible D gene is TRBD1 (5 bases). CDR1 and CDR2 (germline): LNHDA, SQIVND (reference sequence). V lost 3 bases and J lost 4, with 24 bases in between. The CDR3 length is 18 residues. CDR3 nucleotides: TGTGCCAGTAGTATTTCGGCAGGGCCCGACCGGTTGATCTATGGCTACACCTTC. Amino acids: CASSISAGPDRLIYGYTF.

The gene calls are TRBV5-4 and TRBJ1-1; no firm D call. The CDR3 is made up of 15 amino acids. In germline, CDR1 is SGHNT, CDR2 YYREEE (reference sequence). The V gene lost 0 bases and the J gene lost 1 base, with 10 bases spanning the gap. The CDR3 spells CASSLEVGTNTEAFF. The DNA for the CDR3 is TGTGCCAGCAGCTTGGAGGTGGGAACGAACACTGAAGCTTTCTTT. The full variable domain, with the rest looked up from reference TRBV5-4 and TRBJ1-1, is ETGVTQSPTHLIKTRGQQVTLRCSSQSGHNTVSWYQQALGQGPQFIFQYYREEENGRGNFPPRFSGLQFPNYSSELNVNALELDDSALYLCASSLEVGTNTEAFFGQGTRLTVV.

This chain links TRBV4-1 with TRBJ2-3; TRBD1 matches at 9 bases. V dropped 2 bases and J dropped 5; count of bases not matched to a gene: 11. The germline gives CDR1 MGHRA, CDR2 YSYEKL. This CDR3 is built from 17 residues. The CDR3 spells CASSQTGTGRTGDTQYF. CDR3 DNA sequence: TGCGCCAGCAGCCAAACCGGGACAGGGAGAACAGGAGATACGCAGTATTTT.

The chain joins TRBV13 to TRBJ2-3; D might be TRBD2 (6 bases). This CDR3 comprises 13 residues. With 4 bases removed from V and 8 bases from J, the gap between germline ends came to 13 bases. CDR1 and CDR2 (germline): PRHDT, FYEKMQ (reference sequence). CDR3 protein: CASSSLEGGTQYF. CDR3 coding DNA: TGTGCCAGCAGCTCCTTGGAGGGAGGTACGCAGTATTTT.

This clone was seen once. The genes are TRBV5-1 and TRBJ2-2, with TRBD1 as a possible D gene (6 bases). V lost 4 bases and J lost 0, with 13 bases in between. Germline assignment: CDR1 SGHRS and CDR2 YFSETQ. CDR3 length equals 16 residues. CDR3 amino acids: CASSPNRAPNTGELFF. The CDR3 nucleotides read TGCGCCAGCAGCCCGAACAGGGCTCCGAACACCGGGGAGCTGTTTTTT. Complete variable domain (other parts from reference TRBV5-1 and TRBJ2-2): KAGVTQTPRYLIKTRGQQVTLSCSPISGHRSVSWYQQTPGQGLQFLFEYFSETQRNKGNFPGRFSGRQFSNSRSEMNVSTLELGDSALYLCASSPNRAPNTGELFFGEGSRLTVL.

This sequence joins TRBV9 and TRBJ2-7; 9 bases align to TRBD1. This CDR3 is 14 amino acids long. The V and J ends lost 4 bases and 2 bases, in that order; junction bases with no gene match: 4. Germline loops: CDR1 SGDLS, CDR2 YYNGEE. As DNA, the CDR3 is TGTGCCAGCAGCTACGGACAGGGGACCTACGAGCAGTACTTC. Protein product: CASSYGQGTYEQYF.

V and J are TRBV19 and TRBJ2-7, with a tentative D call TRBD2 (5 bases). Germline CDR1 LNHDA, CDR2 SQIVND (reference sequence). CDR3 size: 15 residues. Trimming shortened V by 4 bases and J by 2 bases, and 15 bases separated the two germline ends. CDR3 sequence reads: CASSRTTPGTYEQYF. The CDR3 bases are TGTGCCAGTAGTAGAACCACCCCCGGGACCTACGAGCAGTACTTC. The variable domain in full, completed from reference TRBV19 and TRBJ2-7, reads DGGITQSPKYLFRKEGQNVTLSCEQNLNHDAMYWYRQDPGQGLRLIYYSQIVNDFQKGDIAEGYSVSREKKESFPLTVTSAQKNPTAFYLCASSRTTPGTYEQYFGPGTRLTVT.

CDR3 residues: CSVHGQGGGYTF. CDR3 bases: TGCAGCGTCCACGGACAGGGAGGCGGCTACACCTTC. The genes are TRBV29-1 and TRBJ1-2; 8 nucleotides agree with TRBD1. V shed 6 bases, J shed 8 bases, and the junction held 8 bases outside the gene matches. There are 12 residues in the CDR3. Germline CDR1 SQVTM, CDR2 ANQGSEA.

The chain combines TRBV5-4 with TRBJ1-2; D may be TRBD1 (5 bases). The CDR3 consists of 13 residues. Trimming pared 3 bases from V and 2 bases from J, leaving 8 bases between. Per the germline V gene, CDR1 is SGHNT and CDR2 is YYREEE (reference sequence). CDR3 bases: TGTGCCAGCAGCTGGGGGGGGAACTATGGCTACACCTTC. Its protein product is CASSWGGNYGYTF.

CDR3 DNA: TGTGCCAGCAGTTTATCTGGCCCTCGAGCCAAGGGTCGGCAAGAGACCCAGTACTTC. Protein sequence: CASSLSGPRAKGRQETQYF. The chain employs TRBV27 and TRBJ2-5; no clear D gene. Trimming stripped 0 bases from V and 2 bases from J, with 22 bases between. The CDR3 has 19 amino acids. The germline V gene encodes CDR1 MNHEY and CDR2 SMNVEV (reference sequence).

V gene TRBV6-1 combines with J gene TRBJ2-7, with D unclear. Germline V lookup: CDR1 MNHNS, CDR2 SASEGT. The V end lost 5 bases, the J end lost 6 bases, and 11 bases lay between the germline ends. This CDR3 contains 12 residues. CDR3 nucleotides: TGTGCCAGCAGTAGGGATGTCGGCGAGCAGTACTTC. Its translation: CASSRDVGEQYF.